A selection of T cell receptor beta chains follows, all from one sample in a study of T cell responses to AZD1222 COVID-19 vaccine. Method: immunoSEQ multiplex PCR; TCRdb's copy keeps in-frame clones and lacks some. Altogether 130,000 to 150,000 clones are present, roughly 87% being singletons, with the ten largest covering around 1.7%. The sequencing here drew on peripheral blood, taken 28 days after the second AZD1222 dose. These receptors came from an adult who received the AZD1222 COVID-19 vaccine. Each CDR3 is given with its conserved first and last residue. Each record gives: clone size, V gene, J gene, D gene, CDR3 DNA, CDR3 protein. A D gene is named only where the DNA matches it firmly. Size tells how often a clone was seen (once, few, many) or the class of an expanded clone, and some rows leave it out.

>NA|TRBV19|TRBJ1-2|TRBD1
TGTGCCAGTAGTATCACGACAGGGGGCTCATCTAACTATGGCTACACCTTC
CASSITTGGSSNYGYTF
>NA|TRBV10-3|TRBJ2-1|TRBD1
TGTGCCATCAGTGAGGGGTTTAGCGGGACAGGGGATGAGCAGTTCTTC
CAISEGFSGTGDEQFF
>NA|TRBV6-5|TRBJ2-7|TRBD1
TGTGCCTCGGAAGTCAGGGGGCAATTGCGGGAGCAGTACTTC
CASEVRGQLREQYF
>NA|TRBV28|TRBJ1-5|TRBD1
TGTGCCAGCAGTTTACAGACAGGGTCGCACCAGCCCCAGCATTTT
CASSLQTGSHQPQHF
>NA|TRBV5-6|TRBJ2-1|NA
TGTGCCAGCAGCTTAGACAATGAGCAGTTCTTC
CASSLDNEQFF
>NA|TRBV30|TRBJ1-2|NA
TGTGCCTGGAGTGTAAAGGCCTGGGACTATGGCTACACCTTC
CAWSVKAWDYGYTF
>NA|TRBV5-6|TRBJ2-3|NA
TGTGCCAGCAGCTTGACACCTACGGCGGGAGATACGCAGTATTTT
CASSLTPTAGDTQYF
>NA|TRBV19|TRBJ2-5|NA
TGTGCCAGTAGTATCGGAACTACAGTGGAGACCCAGTACTTC
CASSIGTTVETQYF
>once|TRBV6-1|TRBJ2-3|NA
TGTGCCAGCAGTGCCTTCAGAGGGCTAGCGAGGGGGACAGATACGCAGTATTTT
CASSAFRGLARGTDTQYF
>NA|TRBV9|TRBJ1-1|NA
TGTGCCAGCAGTCCCACCGGGCAGCCGAACACTGAAGCTTTCTTT
CASSPTGQPNTEAFF
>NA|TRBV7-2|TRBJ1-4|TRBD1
TGTGCCAGCAGCCCGTTAGGGGGACAGGGACGGGAAAAACTGTTTTTT
CASSPLGGQGREKLFF
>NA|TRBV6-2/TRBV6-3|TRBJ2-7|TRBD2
TGTGCCAGCAGACCTCCGGGACTAGCGGGAGTTTCCTACGAGCAGTACTTC
CASRPPGLAGVSYEQYF
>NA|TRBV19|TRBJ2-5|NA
TGTGCCAGTAGTATAGATCACCCCACCGGGGCCCAGTACTTC
CASSIDHPTGAQYF
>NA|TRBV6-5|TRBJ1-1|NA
TGTGCCAGCAGTTACGGGGGGGGAACTGAAGCTTTCTTT
CASSYGGGTEAFF
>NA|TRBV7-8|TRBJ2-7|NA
TGTGCCAGCAGCTTGAGCTCAACCTCCTACGAGCAGTACTTC
CASSLSSTSYEQYF
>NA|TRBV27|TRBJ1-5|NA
TGTGCCAGCACCCCGGGGGGCAGCAATCAGCCCCAGCATTTT
CASTPGGSNQPQHF
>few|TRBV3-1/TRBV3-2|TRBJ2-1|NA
TGTGCCAGCAGCCACCGGGGAGGGGGCGACAATGAGCAGTTCTTC
CASSHRGGGDNEQFF